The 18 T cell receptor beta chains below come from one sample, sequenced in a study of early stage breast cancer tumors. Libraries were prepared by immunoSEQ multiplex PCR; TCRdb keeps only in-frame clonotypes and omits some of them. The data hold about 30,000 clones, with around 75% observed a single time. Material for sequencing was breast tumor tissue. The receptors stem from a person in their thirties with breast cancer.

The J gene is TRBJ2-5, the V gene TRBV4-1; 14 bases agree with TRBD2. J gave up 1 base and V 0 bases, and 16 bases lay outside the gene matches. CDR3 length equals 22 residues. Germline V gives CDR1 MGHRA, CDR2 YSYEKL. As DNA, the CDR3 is TGCGCCAGCAGCCAAGACCCCTCTTATGGGACTAGCGGGAGTCCACTCCAAGAGACCCAGTACTTC. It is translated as CASSQDPSYGTSGSPLQETQYF.

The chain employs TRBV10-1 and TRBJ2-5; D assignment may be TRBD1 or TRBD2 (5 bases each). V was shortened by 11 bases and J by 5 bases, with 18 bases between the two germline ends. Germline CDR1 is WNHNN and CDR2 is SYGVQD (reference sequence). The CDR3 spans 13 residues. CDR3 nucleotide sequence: TGCGCCTTGGGGCGGGCCCAAGGGGAGACCCAGTACTTC. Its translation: CALGRAQGETQYF.

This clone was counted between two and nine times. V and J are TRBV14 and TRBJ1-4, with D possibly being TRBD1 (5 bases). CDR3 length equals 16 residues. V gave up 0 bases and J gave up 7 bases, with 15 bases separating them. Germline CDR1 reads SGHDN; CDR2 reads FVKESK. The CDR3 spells CASSQDTGLMGEKLFF. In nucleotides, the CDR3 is TGTGCCAGCAGCCAAGACACGGGACTGATGGGTGAAAAACTGTTTTTT.

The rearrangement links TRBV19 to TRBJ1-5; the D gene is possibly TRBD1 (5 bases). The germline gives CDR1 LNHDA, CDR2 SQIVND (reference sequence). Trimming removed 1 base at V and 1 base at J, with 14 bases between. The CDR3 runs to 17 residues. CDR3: CASSIAHGRGSNQPQHF. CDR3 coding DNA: TGTGCCAGTAGTATAGCCCACGGACGGGGGAGCAATCAGCCCCAGCATTTT.

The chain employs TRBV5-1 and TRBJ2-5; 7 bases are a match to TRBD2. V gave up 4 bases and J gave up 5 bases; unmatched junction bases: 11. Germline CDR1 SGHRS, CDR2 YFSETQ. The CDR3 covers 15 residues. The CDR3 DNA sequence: TGCGCCAGCAGCCCGAGTGGACTAGGGTTTGAGACCCAGTACTTC. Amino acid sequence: CASSPSGLGFETQYF.

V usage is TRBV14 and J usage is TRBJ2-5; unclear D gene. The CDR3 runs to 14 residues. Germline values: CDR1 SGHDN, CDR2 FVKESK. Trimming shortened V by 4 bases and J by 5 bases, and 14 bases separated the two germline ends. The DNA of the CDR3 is TGTGCCAGCAGCCCCAACCTCCGCGTCGAGACCCAGTACTTC. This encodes CASSPNLRVETQYF. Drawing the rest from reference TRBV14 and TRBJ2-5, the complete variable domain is EAGVTQFPSHSVIEKGQTVTLRCDPISGHDNLYWYRRVMGKEIKFLLHFVKESKQDESGMPNNRFLAERTGGTYSTLKVQPAELEDSGVYFCASSPNLRVETQYFGPGTRLLVL.

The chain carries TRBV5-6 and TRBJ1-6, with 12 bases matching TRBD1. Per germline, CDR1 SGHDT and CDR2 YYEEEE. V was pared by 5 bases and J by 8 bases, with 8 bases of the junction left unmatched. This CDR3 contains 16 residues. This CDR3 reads CASSGDRGLRDSPLHF. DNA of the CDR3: TGTGCCAGCAGTGGGGACAGGGGGCTCCGGGATTCACCCCTCCACTTT.

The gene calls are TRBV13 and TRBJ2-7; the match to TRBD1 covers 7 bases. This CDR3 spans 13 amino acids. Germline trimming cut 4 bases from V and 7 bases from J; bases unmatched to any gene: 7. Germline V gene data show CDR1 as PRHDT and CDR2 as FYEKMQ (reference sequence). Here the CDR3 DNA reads TGTGCCAGCAGCTCCGGGACAGCTCGGGAGCAGTACTTC. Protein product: CASSSGTAREQYF.

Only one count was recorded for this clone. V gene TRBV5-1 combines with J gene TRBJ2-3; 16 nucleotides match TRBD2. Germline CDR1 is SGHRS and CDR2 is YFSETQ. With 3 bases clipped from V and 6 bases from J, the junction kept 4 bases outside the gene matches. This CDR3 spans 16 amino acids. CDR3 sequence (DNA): TGCGCCAGCAGCTCGGGACTAGCGGGAGGGTCGGATACGCAGTATTTT. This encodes CASSSGLAGGSDTQYF.

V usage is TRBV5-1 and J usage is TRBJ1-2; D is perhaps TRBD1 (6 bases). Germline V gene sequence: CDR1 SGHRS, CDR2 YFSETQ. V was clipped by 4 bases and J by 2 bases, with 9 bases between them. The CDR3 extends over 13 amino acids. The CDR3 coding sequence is TGCGCCAGCAGCATGGACAGCAACTATGGCTACACCTTC. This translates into CASSMDSNYGYTF.

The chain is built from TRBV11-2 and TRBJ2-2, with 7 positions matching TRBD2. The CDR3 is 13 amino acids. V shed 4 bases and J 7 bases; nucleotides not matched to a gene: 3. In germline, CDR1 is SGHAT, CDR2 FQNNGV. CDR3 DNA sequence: TGTGCCAGCAGCTCCACTAGCGTCGGGGAGCTGTTTTTT. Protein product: CASSSTSVGELFF.

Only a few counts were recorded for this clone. The CDR3 loop is CASSPDRVQETQYF. DNA of the CDR3: TGTGCCAGCAGCCCCGACAGGGTCCAAGAGACCCAGTACTTC. The genes are TRBV14 and TRBJ2-5, with 7 bases that match TRBD1. The CDR3 contains 14 residues. Germline CDR1 reads SGHDN; CDR2 reads FVKESK. V lost 4 bases to trimming and J lost 1 base; unmatched junction nucleotides: 3.

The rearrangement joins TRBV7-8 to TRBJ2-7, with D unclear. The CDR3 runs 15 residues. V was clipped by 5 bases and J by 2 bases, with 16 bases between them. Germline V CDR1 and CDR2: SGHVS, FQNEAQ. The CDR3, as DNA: TGTGCCAGCAGCCTGGCCAGTATACCGGCCTACGAGCAGTACTTC. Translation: CASSLASIPAYEQYF.

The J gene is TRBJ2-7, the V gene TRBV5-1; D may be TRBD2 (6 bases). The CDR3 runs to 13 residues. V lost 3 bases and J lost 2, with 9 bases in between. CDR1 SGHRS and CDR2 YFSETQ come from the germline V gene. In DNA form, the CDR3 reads TGCGCCAGCAGCTACTCGGGGGCCTACGAGCAGTACTTC. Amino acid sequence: CASSYSGAYEQYF. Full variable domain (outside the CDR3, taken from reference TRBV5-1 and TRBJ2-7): KAGVTQTPRYLIKTRGQQVTLSCSPISGHRSVSWYQQTPGQGLQFLFEYFSETQRNKGNFPGRFSGRQFSNSRSEMNVSTLELGDSALYLCASSYSGAYEQYFGPGTRLTVT.

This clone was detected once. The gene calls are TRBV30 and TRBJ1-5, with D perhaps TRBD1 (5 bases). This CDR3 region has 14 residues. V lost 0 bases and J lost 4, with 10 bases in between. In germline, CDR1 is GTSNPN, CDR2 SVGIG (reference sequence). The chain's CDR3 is CAWSVGPGNQPQHF. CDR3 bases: TGTGCCTGGAGTGTAGGGCCAGGGAATCAGCCCCAGCATTTT.

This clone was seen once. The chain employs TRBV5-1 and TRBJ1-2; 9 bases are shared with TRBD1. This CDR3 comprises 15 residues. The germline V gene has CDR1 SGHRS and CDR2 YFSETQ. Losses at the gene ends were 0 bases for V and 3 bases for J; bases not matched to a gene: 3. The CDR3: CASSLGTGEDYGYTF. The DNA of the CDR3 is TGCGCCAGCAGCTTGGGGACAGGGGAGGACTATGGCTACACCTTC.

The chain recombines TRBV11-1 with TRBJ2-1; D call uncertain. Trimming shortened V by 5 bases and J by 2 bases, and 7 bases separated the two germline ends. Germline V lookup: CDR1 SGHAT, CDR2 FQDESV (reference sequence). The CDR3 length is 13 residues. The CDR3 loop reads CASSPSTYNEQFF. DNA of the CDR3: TGTGCCAGCAGCCCCTCGACCTACAATGAGCAGTTCTTC.

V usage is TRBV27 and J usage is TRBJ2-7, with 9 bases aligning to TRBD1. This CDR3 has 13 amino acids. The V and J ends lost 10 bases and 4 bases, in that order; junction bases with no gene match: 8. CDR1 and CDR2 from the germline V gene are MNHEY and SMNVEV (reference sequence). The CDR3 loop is CATTGGDEYEQYF. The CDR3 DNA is TGTGCCACCACAGGGGGCGACGAATACGAGCAGTACTTC.